This T cell receptor beta chain was recorded in a study of T cell responses to AZD1222 COVID-19 vaccine. Study results and caveats: Without day 14 samples, only post-peak T cell repertoires were studied. Clonal diversity was possibly underestimated, and white British individuals and females predominated among donors. Seropositive at baseline were only a handful of AZD1222 recipients.

The CDR3 spans 16 residues. Germline V gene sequence: CDR1 KGHSH, CDR2 LQKENI. J was trimmed by 5 bases and V by 8 bases; bases with no gene match: 14. With respect to this clone: What it binds is unknown.

TCRdb's copy holds only in-frame clones and misses some; the assay was immunoSEQ multiplex PCR. The sample holds about 170,000 clones, roughly 92% seen once. The rearrangement links TRBV18 to TRBJ1-1; 10 nucleotides align to TRBD1. The sequence derives from an adult in good health. The source material was peripheral blood, sampled on day 0 of AZD1222 vaccination. CDR3 in DNA: TGTGCCAGCCGACGTCAGCCGACAGGGGGCGAAACTGAAGCTTTCTTT. Its protein is CASRRQPTGGETEAFF.